This TCR beta chain was observed in a study of OX40 agonist ivuxolimab in advanced cancers. The overall study: The dose-escalation cohort was roughly 83% male, with a mean age of around 60 years, ranging roughly 20 to 90. Partial responses were recorded for three patients, including one with hepatocellular carcinoma and two with cutaneous melanoma. Study results and caveats: Also present in some nonresponders was a low level of normalized T-cell clonal expansion. Both blood CD4+ and CD8+ T cells showed clonal growth by week 6 at 0.1 to 3.0 mg/kg.

TCRdb keeps only in-frame clones here, not all; method: immunoSEQ multiplex PCR. The sample includes 35,000 to 45,000 clones, 86% seen only once; the top ten take over 10%. A word on this clone: The antigen is unknown.

The germline CDR1 and CDR2 sequences are ENHRY and SYGVKD. This CDR3 region has 14 residues. Trimming pared 0 bases from V and 4 bases from J, leaving 9 bases between. The sequence was obtained from an adult with an advanced solid tumor such as melanoma, head and neck, liver or kidney cancer. This specimen consisted of CD4+ or CD8+ T cells sorted from blood, obtained in a trial of the OX40 agonist ivuxolimab. The rearrangement uses TRBV10-3 and TRBJ1-1; D is unresolved. The CDR3 DNA sequence: TGTGCCATCAGTGAGTCAAAGTTTTCCACTGAAGCTTTCTTT. This gives the protein CAISESKFSTEAFF.